This T cell receptor beta chain came from a study of T cell clones after liver transplantation. Overall study: In this trial, immunosuppression withdrawal was attempted within 2 years of liver transplant. Standard immunosuppression, with no induction, continued until 12-24 months after transplant. Study-wide findings and caveats: The donor-reactive repertoire was only partly measurable in a couple of subjects, lacking donor cells. These preliminary findings come from unstandardized post-transplant sampling times.

As concerns this clone: Its specificity is not known.

Germline V gene data show CDR1 as PRHDT and CDR2 as FYEKMQ (reference sequence). V was pared by 4 bases and J by 4 bases, with 16 bases between. The CDR3 runs 15 residues. Method: immunoSEQ multiplex PCR; TCRdb's copy keeps in-frame clones and lacks some. Among around 20,000 clones listed, 80% to 90% were seen once. Sequencing used CD8+ T cells from blood, obtained before liver transplant. The TCR originated in a human donor who received a liver transplant. The rearrangement uses TRBV13 and TRBJ2-5; D possibly corresponds to TRBD1 (6 bases). CDR3 amino acids: CASSSRQAPPETQYF. The CDR3 DNA is TGTGCCAGCAGCTCTAGACAGGCACCACCAGAGACCCAGTACTTC.